These 30 T cell receptor beta chains share one sample of origin, sequenced in a study of persistence of HIV-infected CD4 T cells. No antigen has been identified for these receptors. Lysates of CMV-infected fibroblasts at 10 ug/mL stimulated these cells. CD4+ T cells upregulating both CD40 ligand and CD69 were sorted as responding cells. This was the immunoSEQ version 4 assay in survey mode. Sequenced by immunoSEQ multiplex PCR; TCRdb stores in-frame clones only, minus some. The repertoire holds 15,000 to 20,000 clones, with around 60% as singletons. Sequencing used CD4+ T cells sorted from PBMCs after roughly 18-hour stimulation, obtained from a patient who received antiretroviral therapy. The receptors were gathered from an adult woman with HIV who was CMV-seropositive.

The chain couples TRBV2 to TRBJ1-5, with 12 bases fitting TRBD1. Germline values: CDR1 SNHLY, CDR2 FYNNEI. The CDR3 has 16 amino acids. The V gene end was trimmed by 6 bases and the J gene end by 5 bases; junction bases not matched to a gene: 8. Written as DNA, the CDR3 is TGTGCCAGCAGCGCCAGGGACAGGGGGCGCGATCAGCCCCAGCATTTT. It codes for CASSARDRGRDQPQHF.

In this sample, this clone turned up once. The chain links TRBV19 to TRBJ2-3; D might be TRBD1 or TRBD2, each matching 5 bases. Per germline, CDR1 LNHDA and CDR2 SQIVND (reference sequence). This CDR3 contains 15 residues. With 7 bases removed from V and 1 base from J, the gap between germline ends came to 15 bases. The CDR3 protein is CASTRGAGGTDTQYF. CDR3 sequence (DNA): TGTGCCAGTACGAGAGGGGCAGGCGGCACAGATACGCAGTATTTT.

V is TRBV2 and J is TRBJ2-6; D not resolved. V was pared by 6 bases and J by 1 base, with 4 bases between. The CDR3 spans 13 residues. Germline assignment: CDR1 SNHLY and CDR2 FYNNEI. CDR3 nucleotide sequence: TGTGCCAGCAGGGGGTCTGGGGCCAACGTCCTGACTTTC. Protein: CASRGSGANVLTF.

This clone turned up a few times. The chain combines TRBV27 with TRBJ1-2; 7 bases align to TRBD1. Per germline, CDR1 MNHEY and CDR2 SMNVEV (reference sequence). The junction had 10 bases not matched to a gene; V was cut back by 8 bases and J by 7 bases. The CDR3 contains 13 residues. As DNA, the CDR3 is TGTGCCAGCCGCAGAAAGGGGGCAGCTGGCTACACCTTC. As protein: CASRRKGAAGYTF.

This clone was picked up a small number of times. V and J are TRBV18 and TRBJ1-2, with a weak D call TRBD1 (5 bases). This CDR3 is built from 12 residues. The germline V and J ends were trimmed by 3 bases and 8 bases, with 10 bases remaining between them. Looked up from germline, CDR1 is KGHSH and CDR2 is LQKENI. In DNA, the CDR3 is TGTGCCAGCTCACCCGGCAGGGAGGGCTACACCTTC. Translation: CASSPGREGYTF. Complete variable domain (other parts from reference TRBV18 and TRBJ1-2): NAGVMQNPRHLVRRRGQEARLRCSPMKGHSHVYWYRQLPEEGLKFMVYLQKENIIDESGMPKERFSAEFPKEGPSILRIQQVVRGDSAAYFCASSPGREGYTFGSGTRLTVV.

The rearrangement uses TRBV24-1 and TRBJ1-3, with D unclear. V dropped 4 bases and J dropped 2 bases, with 14 bases sitting between them. The CDR3 sequence is 16 residues long. From germline, CDR1 is KGHDR and CDR2 SFDVKD. The CDR3 spells CATSDPSAAAGNTIYF. CDR3 nucleotides: TGTGCCACCAGTGACCCCTCGGCGGCGGCTGGAAACACCATATATTTT.

The chain is built from TRBV28 and TRBJ1-2, with D possibly matching TRBD1 (6 bases). This CDR3 has 15 residues. V lost 8 bases to trimming and J lost 7 bases, with 23 bases between them. The V gene's germline CDR1 is MDHEN and CDR2 SYDVKM. The CDR3 coding sequence is TGTGCCAGCGGAACCGGGACAAGGCTTGGGGGTGGCTACACCTTC. Encoded protein: CASGTGTRLGGGYTF.

This clone was picked up a small number of times. The chain combines TRBV5-1 with TRBJ2-2; tentative D call: TRBD1 (5 bases). Trimming cost V 1 base and J 1 base, with 11 bases left between them. Germline CDR1 is SGHRS and CDR2 is YFSETQ. CDR3 size: 16 residues. CDR3 residues: CASSLLGQGNTGELFF. The CDR3 nucleotides are TGCGCCAGCAGCTTGTTAGGACAAGGGAACACCGGGGAGCTGTTTTTT.

The CDR3 DNA is TGTGCCAGTAGTACGGAGTCGGGGGTGGGAGCTTTCTTT. This sequence encodes CASSTESGVGAFF. The chain is built from TRBV19 and TRBJ1-1, with D perhaps TRBD1 (5 bases). V lost 4 bases and J lost 10, with 16 bases in between. The CDR3 is 13 residues long. The germline CDR1 and CDR2 sequences are LNHDA and SQIVND (reference sequence).

The table lists this clone with a count of one. The V call is TRBV2, the J call TRBJ1-2; D ambiguous. Trimming shortened V by 4 bases and J by 5 bases, and 8 bases separated the two germline ends. The germline V gene encodes CDR1 SNHLY and CDR2 FYNNEI. The CDR3 contains 12 residues. This CDR3 reads CASSGEDYGYTF. CDR3 nucleotides: TGTGCCAGCAGTGGCGAAGATTATGGCTACACCTTC.

V and J are TRBV6-6 and TRBJ1-5, with TRBD1 matching 7 bases. The germline gives CDR1 MNHNY, CDR2 SVGAGI (reference sequence). The ends lost 5 bases at V and 2 bases at J; junction bases unmatched: 18. CDR3 length equals 19 residues. CDR3 in amino acids: CASSPYIDTGQGGNQPQHF. Written as DNA, the CDR3 is TGTGCCAGCAGTCCATACATAGATACAGGGCAGGGGGGCAATCAGCCCCAGCATTTT.

V gene TRBV6-5 combines with J gene TRBJ1-4; no clear D. Germline V gene sequence: CDR1 MNHEY, CDR2 SVGAGI. V was cut by 6 bases and J by 0 bases, with 8 bases left in between. There are 14 residues in the CDR3. CDR3 amino acids: CASRDGATNEKLFF. DNA of the CDR3: TGTGCCAGCAGGGACGGGGCAACTAATGAAAAACTGTTTTTT.

This chain links TRBV24-1 with TRBJ2-1; D is unclear. V was cut by 5 bases and J by 8 bases, with 12 bases left in between. CDR1 KGHDR and CDR2 SFDVKD come from the germline V gene. This CDR3 spans 13 amino acids. CDR3 loop: CATSGRIGHEQFF. CDR3 nucleotide sequence: TGTGCCACCAGTGGACGGATCGGCCATGAGCAGTTCTTC.

The V call is TRBV5-1, the J call TRBJ1-1, with 7 bases that match TRBD1. CDR1 is SGHRS, CDR2 YFSETQ, per germline. The V gene end was trimmed by 1 base and the J gene end by 1 base; junction bases not matched to a gene: 1. The length of the CDR3 is 14 residues. The CDR3 DNA sequence: TGCGCCAGCAGCTTGCGGACAGGGAACACTGAAGCTTTCTTT. Translation gives CASSLRTGNTEAFF.

V usage is TRBV20-1 and J usage is TRBJ1-1, with D unresolved. Germline CDR1 reads DFQATT; CDR2 reads SNEGSKA (reference sequence). Trimming took 3 bases from V and 3 from J, leaving 5 bases between them. The length of the CDR3 is 11 residues. CDR3 residues: CSASWDTEAFF. The DNA for the CDR3 is TGCAGTGCTAGTTGGGACACTGAAGCTTTCTTT.

This CDR3 reads CASSLEGRSPYEQYV. As DNA, the CDR3 is TGTGCCAGCAGCTTAGAGGGCAGATCCCCCTACGAGCAGTACGTC. The chain carries TRBV7-2 and TRBJ2-7, with D unclear. The ends were cut back, 1 base at V and 2 bases at J, with 12 bases in the middle. This CDR3 has 15 residues. Germline V CDR1 and CDR2: SGHTA, FQGNSA.

This chain links TRBV6-1 with TRBJ2-7, with D perhaps being TRBD1 or TRBD2 (5 bases each). The CDR3 loop spans 16 amino acids. Trimming pared 2 bases from V and 5 bases from J, leaving 19 bases between. Germline V lookup: CDR1 MNHNS, CDR2 SASEGT. Written as DNA, the CDR3 is TGTGCCAGCAGTGAATACTCAGGGTTGGGAGCGGACGAGCAGTACGTC. Translating it yields CASSEYSGLGADEQYV.

The CDR3 is CASSVDQGFDTEAFF. CDR3 DNA: TGTGCCAGCAGCGTAGATCAAGGATTCGACACTGAAGCTTTCTTT. The chain joins TRBV9 to TRBJ1-1, with unresolved D. CDR1 SGDLS and CDR2 YYNGEE come from the germline V gene. This CDR3 region has 15 residues. V lost 0 bases to trimming and J lost 3 bases, with 12 bases between them.

This clone was seen only a few times. The chain couples TRBV9 to TRBJ2-7; a possible D gene is TRBD1 (6 bases). Germline CDR1 reads SGDLS; CDR2 reads YYNGEE. The CDR3 extends over 15 amino acids. V lost 0 bases and J lost 5, with 15 bases in between. CDR3 coding DNA: TGTGCCAGCAGCGTAGAGGGAATCCGGGACAACGAGCAGTACTTC. Protein product: CASSVEGIRDNEQYF.

The chain combines TRBV30 with TRBJ1-2, with 7 bases matching TRBD1. Germline V lookup: CDR1 GTSNPN, CDR2 SVGIG (reference sequence). The length of the CDR3 is 13 residues. The trim removed 4 bases at V and 7 bases at J, leaving 9 bases unmatched. The CDR3 here is CAWNDRVESGYTF. The DNA for the CDR3 is TGTGCCTGGAACGACAGGGTTGAAAGTGGCTACACCTTC. The full variable domain, its missing parts supplied by reference TRBV30 and TRBJ1-2, is SQTIHQWPATLVQPVGSPLSLECTVEGTSNPNLYWYRQAAGRGLQLLFYSVGIGQISSEVPQNLSASRPQDRQFILSSKKLLLSDSGFYLCAWNDRVESGYTFGSGTRLTVV.

The V and J genes are TRBV5-6 and TRBJ2-7; D may correspond to TRBD1 or TRBD2 (5 bases each). Trimming took 4 bases from V and 5 from J, leaving 13 bases between them. CDR1 and CDR2 (germline): SGHDT, YYEEEE. This CDR3 is 13 amino acids long. CDR3 coding DNA: TGTGCCAGCAGCCCCCTCCGGGGCCACGAGCAGTACTTC. This gives the protein CASSPLRGHEQYF.

This rearrangement joins TRBV5-1 to TRBJ1-3; TRBD1 aligns across 9 bases. The CDR3 runs to 14 residues. CDR1 and CDR2 from the germline V gene are SGHRS and YFSETQ. Germline trimming cut 4 bases from V and 7 bases from J; bases unmatched to any gene: 6. The chain's CDR3 is CASSPTGGGNTIYF. Written as DNA, the CDR3 is TGCGCCAGCAGCCCGACAGGGGGTGGGAACACCATATATTTT.

As regards this clone: The junction departs from the called germline gene at one end, perhaps through a read error. The rearrangement uses TRBV10-2 and TRBJ2-7, with TRBD1 matching 7 bases. The CDR3 is 11 residues long. Germline lookup yields CDR1 WSHSY and CDR2 SAAADI. CDR3 in DNA: TGCGCCAGCAGTGAGTCTGGACAGGCTAACTTC. As protein: CASSESGQANF.

This clone was observed once. The rearrangement links TRBV6-5 to TRBJ1-6; the match to TRBD1 covers 8 bases. Per germline, CDR1 MNHEY and CDR2 SVGAGI. Germline trimming cut 7 bases from V and 7 bases from J; bases unmatched to any gene: 9. The CDR3 loop spans 15 amino acids. The CDR3 loop reads CASNRDRPRNSPLHF. CDR3 nucleotides: TGTGCCAGCAACCGGGACAGGCCGAGGAATTCACCCCTCCACTTT.

This clone was counted only a few times. The chain recombines TRBV7-9 with TRBJ1-2; 7 bases map to TRBD1. The V and J ends lost 3 bases and 8 bases, in that order; junction bases with no gene match: 9. This CDR3 comprises 14 residues. Germline lookup yields CDR1 SEHNR and CDR2 FQNEAQ (reference sequence). CDR3 sequence: CASSFPGQSVGYTF. The CDR3 DNA follows: TGTGCCAGCAGCTTTCCGGGACAGTCGGTAGGCTACACCTTC. Together with reference TRBV7-9 and TRBJ1-2, the CDR3 gives the full variable domain: DTGVSQNPRHKITKRGQNVTFRCDPISEHNRLYWYRQTLGQGPEFLTYFQNEAQLEKSRLLSDRFSAERPKGSFSTLEIQRTEQGDSAMYLCASSFPGQSVGYTFGSGTRLTVV.

The CDR3 sequence is CASGHTDSYEQYV. Here the CDR3 DNA reads TGTGCCAGCGGACATACAGATTCCTACGAGCAGTACGTC. The rearrangement joins TRBV27 to TRBJ2-7, with D possibly being TRBD1 (5 bases). Trimming left V 8 bases short and J 1 base short, with 12 bases between. CDR1 is MNHEY and CDR2 is SMNVEV in the germline V gene (reference sequence). The CDR3 is made up of 13 amino acids.

On this clone: Other DNA sequences in this specimen translate into the identical CDR3. V usage is TRBV7-3 and J usage is TRBJ1-1, with TRBD1 identical over 7 bases. After removal of 5 bases from V and 7 bases from J, the junction contained 4 bases not matched to a gene. The CDR3 is made up of 12 amino acids. CDR1 and CDR2 (germline): SGHTA, FQGTGA. CDR3 protein: CASSHRGGEAFF. DNA for the CDR3: TGTGCCAGCAGCCACAGGGGAGGTGAAGCTTTCTTT.

The V and J genes are TRBV19 and TRBJ1-1; D is unclear. V was pared by 4 bases and J by 1 base, with 13 bases between. Germline values: CDR1 LNHDA, CDR2 SQIVND (reference sequence). This CDR3 has 15 amino acids. The CDR3 coding sequence is TGTGCCAGTAGTACCCTAATGGGAGAGAACACTGAAGCTTTCTTT. This encodes CASSTLMGENTEAFF.

Remarks on this clone: A much larger clonotype is one base distant, so this may be a read error. Other DNA sequences in the same sample also yield this CDR3. The chain uses TRBV6-1 and TRBJ1-2; D unresolved. CDR3 length equals 13 residues. Trimming cost V 2 bases and J 2 bases, with 6 bases left between them. Germline CDR1 and CDR2: MNHNS and SASEGT. The CDR3 nucleotides read TGTGCCAGCAGTGAAAGGAGGAACTATGGCTACACCTTC. Its protein is CASSERRNYGYTF.

This chain uses TRBV6-5 with TRBJ2-7; 8 bases fit TRBD1. Germline V gene lookup returns CDR1 MNHEY and CDR2 SVGAGI. The CDR3 spans 12 residues. After removal of 8 bases from V and 1 base from J, the junction contained 1 base not matched to a gene. The CDR3 region is CASRTGSYEQYV. Written as DNA, the CDR3 is TGTGCCAGCCGGACAGGGTCCTACGAGCAGTACGTC.